The present T cell receptor beta chain was sequenced within a study of metastatic and nonmetastatic thyroid tumors. In the study overall: Repertoire data that came from the blood and tumor or nodule tissue of malignant and benign thyroid patients were compared.

There are many counts of this clone. V lost 2 bases and J lost 5; bases outside the gene matches: 6. The CDR3 is made up of 15 amino acids. Germline V gives CDR1 DFQATT, CDR2 SNEGSKA (reference sequence). Thyroid surgery took place with no prior treatment in any patient. TCRdb reprocessed the PCR reads using MiXCR. The data show about 93,000 clones, approximately 11% seen once. The chain joins TRBV20-1 to TRBJ2-1, with 10 bases fitting TRBD2. The receptor was isolated from a female donor with papillary thyroid cancer or a benign thyroid nodule (not recorded which). Some clones in this sample may be carry-over from other donors' samples. The material sequenced was blood. CDR3 in amino acids: CSARPSGRANNEQFF. As DNA, the CDR3 is TGCAGTGCTAGACCAAGCGGGAGGGCCAACAATGAGCAGTTCTTC.